This record looks at one T cell receptor (beta chain) sequence and its context. Libraries were prepared by immunoSEQ multiplex PCR; TCRdb keeps only in-frame clonotypes and omits some of them. The table includes 150,000 to 200,000 clones, about 90% detected once. The sample comes from a study of control samples from healthy donors and cancer patients. Germline CDR1 LGHNA, CDR2 YSLEER. Trimming stripped 3 bases from V and 8 bases from J, with 19 bases between. This CDR3 is 16 amino acids long. The V call is TRBV4-3, the J call TRBJ1-4, with no clear D. This TCR was sampled from a woman in her forties or fifties in good health. The source material was blood. This CDR3 reads CASSQALTTIQEKLFF. CDR3 bases: TGCGCCAGCAGCCAGGCCCTTACGACTATTCAGGAAAAACTGTTTTTT.